This T cell receptor (beta chain) derives from a study of OX40 agonist ivuxolimab in advanced cancers. Study context: People in dose escalation had one of these cancers: hepatocellular carcinoma, melanoma, renal cell or head and neck cancer.

Generated by immunoSEQ multiplex PCR, the TCRdb table keeps only in-frame clones and is missing some. The sample consists of about 62,000 clones, roughly 90% of them appearing once. The clonotype originates from an adult with an advanced solid tumor such as melanoma, head and neck, liver or kidney cancer. Specimen: CD4+ or CD8+ T cells sorted from blood, collected in a trial of the OX40 agonist ivuxolimab.

The CDR3 spells CASSPLGNQPQHF. In nucleotides, the CDR3 is TGTGCCAGCAGCCCTCTGGGCAATCAGCCCCAGCATTTT. The V gene is TRBV16, the J gene TRBJ1-5, with D unclear. Trimming left V 4 bases short and J 2 bases short, with 6 bases between. The germline V gene encodes CDR1 KGHSY and CDR2 FQNENV. The CDR3 covers 13 residues.